Included here is one TCR beta chain sequence, with context. The table came from immunoSEQ multiplex PCR; TCRdb's copy has only in-frame clones and leaves some out. This sample yields 200,000 or so clones, of which less than 90% are seen a single time; 1.9% belongs to the top ten. The CDR3 consists of 14 residues. Germline V lookup: CDR1 KGHSH, CDR2 LQKENI. V lost 3 bases, J lost 3 bases, and 9 bases lay in between. The data belong to a study of blood T cell repertoires in COVID-19. The source is a man aged 35-49 years with active or convalescent COVID-19. Sequences were obtained from peripheral blood. This chain uses TRBV18 with TRBJ1-3; no firm D call. The CDR3 sequence is CASSPSGFGNTIYF. Written as DNA, the CDR3 is TGTGCCAGCTCACCCTCAGGTTTTGGAAACACCATATATTTT.